This TCR beta chain originates from a study of cytomegalovirus exposure and HLA in healthy donors. For the study at large: Researchers found that roughly 80% of 350 to 500 genotyped donors fell within the Caucasian-associated ancestry cluster.

Study-wide findings and caveats: In vitro assays verified that three CMV-associated chains recognized CMV antigens specifically.

The CDR3 is 13 residues long. Trimming took 6 bases from V and 2 from J; bases not matched to a gene: 2. Germline loops: CDR1 SNHLY, CDR2 FYNNEI. Researchers ran the PCR with 60 Vbeta and 13 Jbeta primers. Libraries were prepared by immunoSEQ multiplex PCR; TCRdb keeps only in-frame clonotypes and omits some of them. The sample has approximately 150,000 clones; approximately 81% are singletons. Of note for this clone: What it recognizes is unknown.

V is TRBV2 and J is TRBJ2-7; the match to TRBD1 covers 9 bases. Input material: PBMCs. This receptor was identified in a woman aged 30 to 39 in good health and CMV-seropositive. CDR3 amino acids: CASRWDRAYEQYF. Written as DNA, the CDR3 is TGTGCCAGCAGGTGGGACAGGGCCTACGAGCAGTACTTC. Based on the CDR3 plus reference TRBV2 and TRBJ2-7, the full variable domain is EPEVTQTPSHQVTQMGQEVILRCVPISNHLYFYWYRQILGQKVEFLVSFYNNEISEKSEIFDDQFSVERPDGSNFTLKIRSTKLEDSAMYFCASRWDRAYEQYFGPGTRLTVT.